This TCR beta chain was observed in a study of a mutant IDH1 vaccine in newly diagnosed glioma (dated by TCRdb to 2020 to 2022). Broadly, across the study: Vaccination started 4-6 weeks after radiotherapy alone, or was given together with temozolomide cycles in the groups whose treatment included chemotherapy. Of the 25 to 35 patients who were treated, around 60% were male and around 40% were female, and the mean age was around 41 years. Before enrollment, patients had received standard therapy of radiotherapy alone, temozolomide alone, or radiochemotherapy with temozolomide; most received the combination. The week-35 safety follow-up was designated visit V12, and the week-47 end of study was designated visit V13. Six visits were used for peripheral blood collection: V03 (baseline), V05, V07, V10, V12 and V13. Longitudinal TCRB deep sequencing was done for 25 treated patients, wherever samples were available for exploratory analyses.

The sample holds a few counts of this clone. Its antigen target is currently unknown. It has no much larger one-base neighbor in the sample; base qualities were not kept. The trim is 8 bases for V and 0 bases for J, with a gap of 20 bases between the germline ends. Inclusive of the bounding cysteine and phenylalanine, the CDR3 is 17 residues long. Left in the record is the CDR3 DNA by itself, 51 bases read in frame from the first base. The germline V gene (reference sequence) yields LNHDA for CDR1 and SQIVND for CDR2. What the authors observed across the whole study: Selection of PBMC samples for TCRB deep sequencing was based on availability. Across multiple MHC alleles, vaccine-induced immune responses were seen in 85% to 95% of patients. The authors stated that sample limitations prevented analyses of patient blood samples from being reproduced. Pseudoprogression appeared unrelated to alterations in the top peripheral T cell clonotypes detected by TCRB sequencing.

Library method: the immunoSEQ multiplex PCR assay. The hsTCRB Kit was used according to the manufacturer's protocol to amplify rearranged TCR beta chain sequences. Sequencing of TCRB libraries was carried out on an Illumina MiSeq. Per the authors' processing: The kit vendor's proprietary platform handled demultiplexing, trimming and gene mapping. TCRdb provides this immuneACCESS table in a form limited to in-frame rearrangements. Some clones are lacking; in checked studies, under half of them reflect an unresolved V gene, and why the rest are absent is not known. V and J calls and clone size are copied from that table; D and trimming were computed from the DNA. This sample gives over 25,000 clones in total; roughly 79% of them show up just once. The ten largest clonotypes hold about a tenth of the sample. The sample's time point label, in plain terms: week 35, safety follow-up. Every vaccine dose consisted of 300 ug of a 20-mer mutant IDH1 peptide in Montanide, administered subcutaneously together with topical imiquimod. Patients received eight vaccinations in weeks 1, 3, 5, 7, 11, 15, 19 and 23, corresponding to visits V03 through V10. The donors had newly diagnosed IDH1-mutant astrocytomas of WHO grade 3 or 4 that showed loss of nuclear ATRX. The samples were drawn from NOA16, a multicentre, single-arm, open-label phase I trial in Germany that tested a mutant IDH1 peptide vaccine in humans for the first time. The DNeasy Blood and Tissue Kit was used to extract genomic DNA from EDTA blood for TCRB sequencing.

This chain is built from TRBV19 and TRBJ1-5; the D gene lacks a confident call. This receptor was obtained from a woman aged 25 to 39 with glioma. Some clones in this sample may be carry-over from other donors' samples. The sample here was PBMCs, taken from a glioma patient whose treatment included an IDH1 peptide vaccine. The CDR3 sequence is CASHPLEATNSNQPQHF. The DNA is as follows: TGTGCCAGTCATCCCCTCGAGGCAACAAATAGCAATCAGCCCCAGCATTTT.